The clone carrying this TCR beta chain was seen just once. Its antigen is undetermined. This PCR relied on a set of 60 Vbeta primers and 13 Jbeta primers. Repertoires were generated with immunoSEQ multiplex PCR, while TCRdb's copy carries only in-frame clones and drops some. This table has 130,000 to 150,000 clones, more than 75% appearing once. This record belongs to a study of cytomegalovirus exposure and HLA in healthy donors. General observations from the study: Later on, a genetic analysis was performed. It linked a missense variant in DCLRE1C with V- and J-gene trimming of TCR beta.

The CDR3 sequence is 13 residues long. Per germline, CDR1 SGHTA and CDR2 FQGTGA. Trimming removed 8 bases from V and 3 bases from J, with 13 bases in between. The source material was PBMCs. The TCR sequence derives from a man between 18 and 35 years old in good health and CMV-seronegative. The V gene is TRBV7-3, the J gene TRBJ1-2; D unresolved. CDR3 sequence (DNA): TGTGCCAGCGCTAGAGGGCCAGACTATGGCTACACCTTC. Translating gives CASARGPDYGYTF.